This paragraph reports one T cell receptor beta chain. This record comes from a study of control samples from healthy donors and cancer patients. Data came from immunoSEQ multiplex PCR; TCRdb stores just in-frame clones and leaves some out. The data contain around 200,000 clones, 75% to 95% of them seen just once; the ten biggest clones take up approximately 1.6%. Germline V gives CDR1 WNHNN, CDR2 SYGVQD (reference sequence). V lost 0 bases to trimming and J lost 0 bases, with 5 bases between them. The CDR3 contains 15 residues. Source material: blood. The TCR was taken from a woman younger than 45 in good health. V and J are TRBV10-1 and TRBJ1-4; D remains ambiguous. The CDR3 reads CASSESSATNEKLFF. The CDR3, as DNA: TGCGCCAGCAGTGAGTCATCAGCAACTAATGAAAAACTGTTTTTT.